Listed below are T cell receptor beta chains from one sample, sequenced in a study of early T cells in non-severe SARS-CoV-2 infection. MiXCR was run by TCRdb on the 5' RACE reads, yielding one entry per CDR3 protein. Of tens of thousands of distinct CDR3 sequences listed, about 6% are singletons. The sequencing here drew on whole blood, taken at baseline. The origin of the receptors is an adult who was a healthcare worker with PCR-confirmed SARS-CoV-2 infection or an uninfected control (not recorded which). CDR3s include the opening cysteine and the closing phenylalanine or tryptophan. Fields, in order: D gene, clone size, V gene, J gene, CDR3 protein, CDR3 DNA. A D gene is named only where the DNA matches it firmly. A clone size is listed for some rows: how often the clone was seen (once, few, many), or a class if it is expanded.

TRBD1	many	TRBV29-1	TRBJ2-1	CSAQGGQGGNEQFF	TGCAGCGCTCAAGGGGGACAGGGAGGTAATGAGCAGTTCTTC
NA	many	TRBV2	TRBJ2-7	CASSGHSAGEQYF	TGTGCCAGCAGTGGACATTCGGCTGGCGAGCAGTACTTC
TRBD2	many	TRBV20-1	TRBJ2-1	CSPRVGGGADNEQFF	TGCAGTCCCAGGGTAGGCGGGGGGGCCGACAATGAGCAGTTCTTC
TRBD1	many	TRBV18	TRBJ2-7	CASSPQDRGEQYF	TGTGCCAGCTCACCGCAGGACAGGGGCGAGCAGTACTTC
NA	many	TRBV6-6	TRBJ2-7	CASSSGPSYEQYF	TGTGCCAGCAGTTCAGGTCCCTCCTACGAGCAGTACTTC
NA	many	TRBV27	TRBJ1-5	CASSFGTGPNQPQHF	TGTGCCAGCAGTTTTGGAACAGGTCCTAATCAGCCCCAGCATTTT
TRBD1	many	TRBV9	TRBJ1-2	CASSVETGGSGYTF	TGTGCCAGCAGCGTCGAGACAGGGGGATCTGGCTACACCTTC
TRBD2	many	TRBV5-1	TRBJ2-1	CASSLLEREDEQFF	TGCGCCAGCAGCTTGCTGGAGCGGGAGGATGAGCAGTTCTTC
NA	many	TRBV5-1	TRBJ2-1	CASSPGSSYNEQFF	TGCGCCAGCAGCCCGGGCAGCTCCTACAATGAGCAGTTCTTC
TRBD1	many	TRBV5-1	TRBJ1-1	CASSPLGQGRGRTEAFF	TGCGCCAGCAGCCCCCTGGGACAGGGGAGGGGACGCACTGAAGCTTTCTTT
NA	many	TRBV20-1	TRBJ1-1	CSARRQGATEAFF	TGCAGTGCTAGGAGGCAGGGTGCCACTGAAGCTTTCTTT
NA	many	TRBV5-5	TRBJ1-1	CASSLAAVTEAFF	TGTGCCAGCAGCTTGGCCGCAGTTACTGAAGCTTTCTTT
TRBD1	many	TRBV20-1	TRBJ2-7	CSAQQGPAYEQYF	TGCAGTGCACAACAGGGGCCCGCCTACGAGCAGTACTTC
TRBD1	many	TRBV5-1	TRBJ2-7	CASSTDPPGTGPYEQYF	TGCGCCAGCAGCACAGATCCCCCCGGGACAGGGCCCTACGAGCAGTACTTC
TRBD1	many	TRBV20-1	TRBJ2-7	CSANRGPSSYEQYF	TGCAGTGCTAACAGGGGGCCGAGCTCCTACGAGCAGTACTTC
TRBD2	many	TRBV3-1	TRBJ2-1	CASSQEMRGGNEQFF	TGTGCCAGCAGCCAAGAAATGCGGGGGGGCAATGAGCAGTTCTTC
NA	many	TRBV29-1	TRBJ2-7	CSVEGQSYEQYF	TGCAGCGTTGAAGGGCAGAGCTACGAGCAGTACTTC
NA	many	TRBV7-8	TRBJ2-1	CASSPAIGSYNEQFF	TGTGCCAGCAGCCCGGCCATCGGCTCCTACAATGAGCAGTTCTTC
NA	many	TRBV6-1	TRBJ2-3	CASSEGSSADTQYF	TGTGCCAGCAGTGAAGGGAGTAGCGCAGATACGCAGTATTTT
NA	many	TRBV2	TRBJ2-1	CASSGYNEQFF	TGTGCCAGCAGCGGGTACAATGAGCAGTTCTTC
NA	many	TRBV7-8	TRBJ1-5	CASSLAAGLGQPQHF	TGTGCCAGCAGCTTAGCGGCGGGACTCGGTCAGCCCCAGCATTTT
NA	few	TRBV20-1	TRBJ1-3	CSARDSGRALGISSGNTIYF	TGCAGTGCTAGAGATTCAGGGAGGGCGCTAGGTATTAGCTCTGGAAACACCATATATTTT
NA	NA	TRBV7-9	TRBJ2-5	CATGPGSQETQYF	TGTGCCACCGGACCCGGCAGCCAAGAGACCCAGTACTTC
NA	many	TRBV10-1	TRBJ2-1	CASSPTGRSREQFF	TGCGCCAGCAGCCCAACGGGTCGTAGCCGTGAGCAGTTCTTC
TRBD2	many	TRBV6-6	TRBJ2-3	CASSWAGDTDTQYF	TGTGCCAGCAGTTGGGCGGGGGACACAGATACGCAGTATTTT
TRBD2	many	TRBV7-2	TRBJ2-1	CASSLGRGGLDEQFF	TGTGCCAGCAGCTTAGGACGGGGGGGCCTCGATGAGCAGTTCTTC
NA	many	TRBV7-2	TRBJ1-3	CASSLVAGALSSGNTIYF	TGTGCCAGCAGCTTAGTGGCGGGGGCCCTATCCTCTGGAAACACCATATATTTT
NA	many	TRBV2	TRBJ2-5	CASSENTLQETQYF	TGTGCCAGCAGTGAAAATACCCTCCAAGAGACCCAGTACTTC
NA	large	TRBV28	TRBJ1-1	CASSLPQVPAEAFF	TGTGCCAGCAGTTTACCTCAGGTCCCCGCTGAAGCTTTCTTT
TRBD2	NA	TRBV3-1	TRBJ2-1	CASSQDPGGAWNEQFF	TGTGCCAGCAGCCAAGATCCCGGGGGGGCTTGGAATGAGCAGTTCTTC
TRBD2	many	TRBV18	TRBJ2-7	CASSPAGGPAYEQYF	TGTGCCAGCTCACCGGCGGGAGGGCCTGCCTACGAGCAGTACTTC
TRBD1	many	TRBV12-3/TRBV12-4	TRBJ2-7	CASSFSGTGAYEQYF	TGTGCCAGCAGTTTTTCCGGGACAGGGGCCTACGAGCAGTACTTC
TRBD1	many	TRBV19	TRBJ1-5	CASSTPRGRDPQHF	TGTGCCAGTAGTACCCCCAGGGGGCGGGATCCCCAGCATTTT
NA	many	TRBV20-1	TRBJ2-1	CSARDVTKRGQFF	TGCAGTGCTAGAGATGTAACTAAACGGGGGCAGTTCTTC
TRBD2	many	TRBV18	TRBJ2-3	CASYSSRPGLAGGLQDTQYF	TGTGCCAGCTACTCCTCGCGCCCCGGACTAGCGGGAGGCCTCCAAGATACGCAGTATTTT
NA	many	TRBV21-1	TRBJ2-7	CASSSSLTGIRGQYF	TGTGCCAGCAGCAGCTCCCTAACAGGGATAAGAGGGCAGTACTTC
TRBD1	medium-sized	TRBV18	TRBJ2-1	CASSHPLRQGTHNEQFF	TGTGCCAGCTCACACCCACTCCGACAGGGCACCCACAATGAGCAGTTCTTC
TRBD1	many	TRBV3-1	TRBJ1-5	CASSQDRGPHQPQHF	TGTGCCAGCAGCCAAGACAGGGGGCCTCATCAGCCCCAGCATTTT
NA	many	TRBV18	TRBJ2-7	CASSPGHISYEQYF	TGTGCCAGCTCACCGGGACACATCTCCTACGAGCAGTACTTC
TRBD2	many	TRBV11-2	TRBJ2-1	CASRGGVGLAGFSYNEQFF	TGTGCCAGCAGAGGAGGAGTTGGGCTAGCGGGCTTCTCCTACAATGAGCAGTTCTTC
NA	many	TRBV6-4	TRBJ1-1	CASSRVVNTEAFF	TGTGCCAGCAGTCGCGTTGTGAACACTGAAGCTTTCTTT
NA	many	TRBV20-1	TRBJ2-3	CSARSGSDTQYF	TGCAGTGCTAGAAGCGGTTCAGATACGCAGTATTTT
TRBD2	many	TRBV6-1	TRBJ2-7	CASSVREGGSSSYEQYF	TGTGCCAGCAGTGTCCGAGAGGGAGGGTCTTCCTCCTACGAGCAGTACTTC
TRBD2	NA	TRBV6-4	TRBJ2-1	CASSVRGLAEHNEQFF	TGTGCCAGCAGTGTGAGGGGACTAGCGGAGCACAATGAGCAGTTCTTC
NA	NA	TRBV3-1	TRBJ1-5	CASSQARAGQPQHF	TGTGCCAGCAGCCAAGCCAGGGCGGGTCAGCCCCAGCATTTT
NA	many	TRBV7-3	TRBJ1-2	CASSLIVRTF	TGTGCCAGCAGCTTGATAGTTCGCACCTTC
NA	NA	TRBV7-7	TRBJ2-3	CASSSRPGLFTDTQYF	TGTGCTAGCAGCTCTCGGCCGGGCCTTTTCACAGATACGCAGTATTTT
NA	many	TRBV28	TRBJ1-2	CASSLLQESHGYTF	TGTGCCAGCAGTTTATTACAGGAGAGTCATGGCTACACCTTC
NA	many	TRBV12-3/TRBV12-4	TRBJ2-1	CASNFRGGGLSYNEQFF	TGTGCCAGCAATTTCCGAGGTGGAGGCCTCTCCTACAATGAGCAGTTCTTC
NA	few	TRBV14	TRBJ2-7	CASSQDWTAPIYEQYF	TGTGCCAGCAGCCAAGATTGGACGGCACCAATCTACGAGCAGTACTTC
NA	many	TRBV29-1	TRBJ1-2	CSVEDGQGPTILNGYTF	TGCAGCGTTGAAGATGGGCAGGGCCCAACCATACTTAATGGCTACACCTTC
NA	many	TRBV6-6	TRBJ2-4	CASSSGIAKNIQYF	TGTGCCAGCAGTTCCGGGATAGCCAAAAACATTCAGTACTTC
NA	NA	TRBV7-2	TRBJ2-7	CASSSAAVGNEQYF	TGTGCCAGCAGCTCCGCCGCAGTTGGGAACGAGCAGTACTTC
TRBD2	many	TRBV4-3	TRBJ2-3	CASSQLLAGSTDTQYF	TGCGCCAGCAGCCAACTACTAGCGGGTAGCACAGATACGCAGTATTTT